The 10 T cell receptor beta chains in this list originate from one sample, sequenced in a study of blood T cell repertoires in COVID-19. Sequencing was performed with immunoSEQ multiplex PCR; in TCRdb, only in-frame clones are kept and a portion is missing. Of about 350,000 clones in the sample, about 87% were seen once. Sequenced input: PBMCs or T cells enriched from blood (not recorded which). The receptors derive from a woman younger than 45 who had recovered from COVID-19.

The CDR3 DNA reads as TGCAGCGTTGGACAGGTCCTGAACTATGGCTACACCTTC. Encoded protein: CSVGQVLNYGYTF. J is TRBJ1-2 and V is TRBV29-1, with a tentative D call TRBD1 (6 bases). From germline, CDR1 is SQVTM and CDR2 ANQGSEA. V lost 4 bases and J 2 bases, leaving 11 bases between the germline ends. This CDR3 has 13 residues.

V usage is TRBV19 and J usage is TRBJ2-3; D unresolved. Looked up from germline, CDR1 is LNHDA and CDR2 is SQIVND (reference sequence). V lost 5 bases and J 4 bases, leaving 7 bases between the germline ends. CDR3 length equals 12 residues. CDR3 coding DNA: TGTGCCAGTAGTCCCCCCGCAGATACGCAGTATTTT. Translating gives CASSPPADTQYF.

This chain joins TRBV6-2 or TRBV6-3 and TRBJ1-5; D is uncertain. Trimming stripped 2 bases from V and 4 bases from J, with 3 bases between. The germline gives CDR1 MNHEY, CDR2 SVGEGT. The CDR3 sequence is 12 residues long. CDR3 amino acids: CASSYANQPQHF. In DNA, the CDR3 is TGTGCCAGCAGTTACGCGAATCAGCCCCAGCATTTT.

The chain couples TRBV5-6 to TRBJ1-5; TRBD1 might be the D (5 bases). The CDR3 totals 15 residues. CDR1 is SGHDT and CDR2 is YYEEEE in the germline V gene. With 5 bases removed from V and 0 bases from J, the gap between germline ends came to 12 bases. This CDR3 reads CASRRGIVSNQPQHF. For the CDR3, the DNA is TGTGCCAGCAGGCGGGGGATCGTTAGCAATCAGCCCCAGCATTTT.

The rearrangement uses TRBV9 and TRBJ1-2; a weak D match, TRBD1 (6 bases). Germline V gives CDR1 SGDLS, CDR2 YYNGEE. The CDR3 is 14 amino acids. Trimming cost V 2 bases and J 4 bases, with 12 bases left between them. For the CDR3, the DNA is TGTGCCAGCAGCGTGTCAGGGGCGCGCTATGGCTACACCTTC. This encodes CASSVSGARYGYTF. Variable domain in full (rest from reference TRBV9 and TRBJ1-2): DSGVTQTPKHLITATGQRVTLRCSPRSGDLSVYWYQQSLDQGLQFLIQYYNGEERAKGNILERFSAQQFPDLHSELNLSSLELGDSALYFCASSVSGARYGYTFGSGTRLTVV.

The chain couples TRBV4-1 to TRBJ2-5, with D unclear. Germline V gene sequence: CDR1 MGHRA, CDR2 YSYEKL. Trimming removed 1 base from V and 4 bases from J, with 4 bases in between. The length of the CDR3 is 12 residues. CDR3 nucleotide sequence: TGCGCCAGCAGCCAAGCCGGAGAGACCCAGTACTTC. The encoded protein is CASSQAGETQYF.

This chain connects TRBV29-1 to TRBJ1-1, with D possibly matching TRBD1 (5 bases). Trimming cost V 4 bases and J 0 bases, with 21 bases left between them. CDR1 is SQVTM and CDR2 is ANQGSEA in the germline V gene. This CDR3 is 17 amino acids long. CDR3 in DNA: TGCAGCGTTGGCCGTCCAGGGCCCTATCCACTGAACACTGAAGCTTTCTTT. This translates into CSVGRPGPYPLNTEAFF.

The chain carries TRBV19 and TRBJ1-2; 7 bases match TRBD1. The CDR3 sequence is 13 residues long. CDR1 and CDR2 (germline): LNHDA, SQIVND (reference sequence). V lost 6 bases, J lost 4 bases, and 5 bases stayed unmatched. Here the CDR3 DNA reads TGTGCCAGTAGCTCGGGACAGCTCTATGGCTACACCTTC. It translates to CASSSGQLYGYTF. Full variable domain (rest looked up from reference TRBV19 and TRBJ1-2): DGGITQSPKYLFRKEGQNVTLSCEQNLNHDAMYWYRQDPGQGLRLIYYSQIVNDFQKGDIAEGYSVSREKKESFPLTVTSAQKNPTAFYLCASSSGQLYGYTFGSGTRLTVV.

The genes are TRBV6-5 and TRBJ2-7, with TRBD2 identical over 8 bases. Germline CDR1 reads MNHEY; CDR2 reads SVGAGI. This CDR3 region has 13 residues. Trimming cost V 7 bases and J 9 bases; bases outside gene matches: 11. CDR3 nucleotide sequence: TGTGCCAGCAACCGGGACTCGGGAGGGGTGCAGTACTTC. Its protein product is CASNRDSGGVQYF.

The chain recombines TRBV19 with TRBJ1-2; D is uncertain. Germline CDR1 is LNHDA and CDR2 is SQIVND (reference sequence). This CDR3 comprises 14 residues. V lost 6 bases, J lost 1 base, and 12 bases lay in between. The CDR3: CASRSAGYNYGYTF. The CDR3 DNA reads TGTGCCAGTAGATCCGCAGGCTATAACTATGGCTACACCTTC.